The 32 T cell receptor beta chains below were found in one sample sequenced in a study of tissue T cells after allogeneic stem cell transplantation. The method was immunoSEQ multiplex PCR; TCRdb's version includes in-frame clones alone and lacks a portion of them. This sample has tens of thousands of clones, with roughly 92% found just once. The material was blood, obtained before transplantation. The receptors stem from a woman aged 40-69 years who later had graft-versus-host disease after an allogeneic stem cell transplant.

V usage is TRBV3-1 (or the pseudogene TRBV3-2) and J usage is TRBJ2-5; the match to TRBD1 covers 9 bases. From germline, CDR1 is LGHDT and CDR2 YNNKEL (reference sequence). The V and J ends lost 0 bases and 1 base, in that order; junction bases with no gene match: 12. The CDR3 covers 19 residues. The DNA of the CDR3 is TGTGCCAGCAGCCAAGATTATCTCGGGACAGGGTCTCCCCAAGAGACCCAGTACTTC. This sequence encodes CASSQDYLGTGSPQETQYF.

This sequence joins TRBV27 and TRBJ2-7; the match to TRBD2 covers 8 bases. This CDR3 spans 15 amino acids. Losses at the gene ends were 6 bases for V and 0 bases for J; bases not matched to a gene: 7. In germline, CDR1 is MNHEY, CDR2 SMNVEV (reference sequence). CDR3: CASSPLSGGSYEQYF. CDR3 bases: TGTGCCAGCAGCCCTCTGAGCGGGGGCTCCTACGAGCAGTACTTC.

V usage is TRBV21-1 and J usage is TRBJ1-5. TRBV21-1 is described as a pseudogene. The CDR3 is 15 residues long. The DNA for the CDR3 is TGTGCCAGCAGCAAAGCGCGGGGGGGTCTTGGGCCCCAGCATTTT. It codes for CASSKARGGLGPQHF.

This chain joins TRBV5-6 and TRBJ2-1; no reliable D call. The CDR3 runs to 11 residues. CDR1 and CDR2 from the germline V gene are SGHDT and YYEEEE. The V end lost 5 bases, the J end lost 5 bases, and 5 bases lay between the germline ends. CDR3 nucleotide sequence: TGTGCCAGCAGACAGAACAATGAGCAGTTCTTC. This encodes CASRQNNEQFF.

The chain is built from TRBV29-1 and TRBJ2-2; tentative D call: TRBD1 (6 bases). Trimming pared 0 bases from V and 0 bases from J, leaving 11 bases between. This CDR3 has 16 amino acids. Germline-derived CDR1 and CDR2 are SQVTM and ANQGSEA. This CDR3 reads CSVEDRRTANTGELFF. DNA of the CDR3: TGCAGCGTTGAAGACCGGAGGACAGCGAACACCGGGGAGCTGTTTTTT.

A single count supports this clone. As DNA, the CDR3 is TGCGCCAGCAGCTTGATCCCAGGGGCACACACCGGGGAGCTGTTTTTT. This sequence encodes CASSLIPGAHTGELFF. The rearrangement joins TRBV5-1 to TRBJ2-2; weak D call: TRBD1 (6 bases). From germline, CDR1 is SGHRS and CDR2 YFSETQ. V lost 1 base to trimming and J lost 3 bases, with 13 bases between them. The CDR3 spans 16 residues.

The chain combines TRBV19 with TRBJ2-7; D is possibly TRBD2 (6 bases). The CDR3 loop spans 15 amino acids. Trimming took off 1 base at V and 0 bases at J, with 10 bases between the two ends. Germline V CDR1 and CDR2: LNHDA, SQIVND (reference sequence). This CDR3 reads CASSIGDGSSYEQYF. For the CDR3, the DNA is TGTGCCAGTAGTATAGGGGACGGGAGCTCCTACGAGCAGTACTTC.

The V call is TRBV7-6, the J call TRBJ2-3; the match to TRBD1 covers 7 bases. Germline loops: CDR1 SGHVS, CDR2 FNYEAQ. This CDR3 comprises 15 residues. Trimming at V came to 6 bases and at J to 2 bases, leaving 8 bases not matched to a gene. The CDR3 DNA sequence: TGTGCCAGCAGAATCACAGGGGACATCACAGATACGCAGTATTTT. Protein product: CASRITGDITDTQYF.

The V and J genes are TRBV25-1 and TRBJ2-3; D ambiguous. Deletions cut 4 bases from V and 2 bases from J, with 7 bases between. CDR1 is MGHDK and CDR2 is SYGVNS in the germline V gene. CDR3 length equals 13 residues. The CDR3 is CASSVALTDTQYF. In DNA, the CDR3 is TGTGCCAGCAGTGTAGCCCTCACAGATACGCAGTATTTT. Full variable domain (outside the CDR3, taken from reference TRBV25-1 and TRBJ2-3): EADIYQTPRYLVIGTGKKITLECSQTMGHDKMYWYQQDPGMELHLIHYSYGVNSTEKGDLSSESTVSRIRTEHFPLTLESARPSHTSQYLCASSVALTDTQYFGPGTRLTVL.

The genes are TRBV5-4 and TRBJ2-3; D is uncertain. The germline CDR1 and CDR2 sequences are SGHNT and YYREEE (reference sequence). CDR3 length equals 14 residues. The V end was cut by 2 bases, the J end by 3 bases, with 10 bases between. For the CDR3, the DNA is TGTGCCAGCAGCTTTAGGGTTTCGACAGATACGCAGTATTTT. Translated: CASSFRVSTDTQYF.

The chain links TRBV28 to TRBJ2-4; D call uncertain. Germline assignment: CDR1 MDHEN and CDR2 SYDVKM. The CDR3 spans 14 residues. With 6 bases removed from V and 2 bases from J, the gap between germline ends came to 11 bases. The CDR3 DNA follows: TGTGCCAGCAGCACGGATGGCCCCAAAAACATTCAGTACTTC. The encoded protein is CASSTDGPKNIQYF.

This chain uses TRBV4-2 with TRBJ1-5, with 7 bases lining up with TRBD1. V was pared by 6 bases and J by 7 bases, with 3 bases of the junction left unmatched. Germline V gene lookup returns CDR1 LGHNA and CDR2 YNFKEQ. The CDR3 length is 12 residues. The CDR3 DNA follows: TGTGCCAGCAGGCAGGGGGAGCAGCCCCAGCATTTT. It encodes CASRQGEQPQHF.

The rearrangement uses TRBV19 and TRBJ1-1, with D unclear. The CDR3 has 14 amino acids. The germline V and J ends were trimmed by 5 bases and 1 base, with 11 bases remaining between them. CDR1 and CDR2 (germline): LNHDA, SQIVND (reference sequence). This CDR3 is CASSGFVGNTEAFF. The CDR3 nucleotides are TGTGCCAGTAGTGGCTTTGTTGGGAACACTGAAGCTTTCTTT.

This clone occurred a few times. This chain joins TRBV28 and TRBJ1-6; D possibly corresponds to TRBD1 (6 bases). CDR1 MDHEN and CDR2 SYDVKM come from the germline V gene. V shed 0 bases and J shed 5 bases, with 11 bases lying between them. CDR3 length: 16 residues. Here the CDR3 DNA reads TGTGCCAGCAGTTTATGGGAGGGGGGGAATAATTCACCCCTCCACTTT. The encoded protein is CASSLWEGGNNSPLHF.

The chain employs TRBV27 and TRBJ2-7; 10 nucleotides align to TRBD2. The CDR3 extends over 15 amino acids. Germline V lookup: CDR1 MNHEY, CDR2 SMNVEV (reference sequence). The ends lost 5 bases at V and 2 bases at J; junction bases unmatched: 6. CDR3 sequence (DNA): TGTGCCAGCAGTGTTACTAGCGGGACCACCTACGAGCAGTACTTC. It specifies CASSVTSGTTYEQYF.

This chain joins TRBV6-2 or TRBV6-3 and TRBJ2-7; the D gene is possibly TRBD1 (6 bases). Germline CDR1 MNHEY, CDR2 SVGEGT. V was clipped by 4 bases and J by 4 bases, with 17 bases between them. The CDR3 sequence is 15 residues long. The CDR3 DNA reads as TGTGCCAGCAGTTCTCCAACCGGGACACCGTACGAGCAGTACTTC. The encoded protein is CASSSPTGTPYEQYF.

The chain employs TRBV5-1 and TRBJ1-4; TRBD1 matches at 10 bases. CDR1 SGHRS and CDR2 YFSETQ come from the germline V gene. The CDR3 extends over 14 amino acids. J gave up 8 bases and V 6 bases, and 7 bases lay outside the gene matches. Here the CDR3 reads CASTRTGGKEKLFF. CDR3 in DNA: TGCGCCAGCACCAGGACAGGGGGAAAGGAAAAACTGTTTTTT.

V and J are TRBV5-8 and TRBJ2-1; 7 positions match TRBD1. This CDR3 spans 16 amino acids. Germline-derived CDR1 and CDR2 are SGHTS and YDEGEE. V dropped 4 bases and J dropped 7; count of bases not matched to a gene: 14. CDR3 coding DNA: TGTGCCAGCAGCCTATACAGGGGCTCTACGAATAATGAGCAGTTCTTC. Amino acid sequence: CASSLYRGSTNNEQFF. Based on the CDR3 plus reference TRBV5-8 and TRBJ2-1, the full variable domain is EAGVTQSPTHLIKTRGQQATLRCSPISGHTSVYWYQQALGLGLQFLLWYDEGEERNRGNFPPRFSGRQFPNYSSELNVNALELEDSALYLCASSLYRGSTNNEQFFGPGTRLTVL.

The chain joins TRBV12-2 to TRBJ1-2; the table's TRBD1 call for D was not verified on the DNA. TRBV12-2 is termed a pseudogene. The CDR3 has 14 residues. CDR3 in amino acids: CASRPSPGNYGYTF. CDR3 bases: TGTGCAAGTCGCCCCTCCCCAGGGAACTATGGCTACACCTTC.

V usage is TRBV5-5 and J usage is TRBJ2-7; 10 bases align to TRBD1. This CDR3 region has 15 residues. V lost 5 bases and J lost 4; bases outside the gene matches: 9. The V gene's germline CDR1 is SGHKS and CDR2 YYEKEE (reference sequence). The CDR3 sequence: CASSEGQGSVYEQYF. In nucleotides, the CDR3 is TGTGCCAGCAGTGAGGGACAGGGGTCGGTGTACGAGCAGTACTTC.

The chain employs TRBV9 and TRBJ2-7, with TRBD2 matching 14 bases. V lost 3 bases and J lost 6; bases outside the gene matches: 8. CDR1 SGDLS and CDR2 YYNGEE come from the germline V gene. The CDR3 contains 16 residues. The DNA for the CDR3 is TGTGCCAGCAGCGAATCCGGACTAGCGGGAGGAGGCGAGCAGTACTTC. Translated: CASSESGLAGGGEQYF. Full variable domain (missing parts from reference TRBV9 and TRBJ2-7): DSGVTQTPKHLITATGQRVTLRCSPRSGDLSVYWYQQSLDQGLQFLIQYYNGEERAKGNILERFSAQQFPDLHSELNLSSLELGDSALYFCASSESGLAGGGEQYFGPGTRLTVT.

The chain combines TRBV19 with TRBJ1-2, with a weak D call TRBD1 (5 bases). With 4 bases removed from V and 3 bases from J, the gap between germline ends came to 18 bases. The CDR3 has 16 amino acids. Per germline, CDR1 LNHDA and CDR2 SQIVND (reference sequence). The CDR3 region has the DNA TGTGCCAGTAGTACCGGGGGAGAGCGGATCCACTATGGCTACACCTTC. Amino acids: CASSTGGERIHYGYTF. The full variable domain, in which reference TRBV19 and TRBJ1-2 provide the parts outside the CDR3, is DGGITQSPKYLFRKEGQNVTLSCEQNLNHDAMYWYRQDPGQGLRLIYYSQIVNDFQKGDIAEGYSVSREKKESFPLTVTSAQKNPTAFYLCASSTGGERIHYGYTFGSGTRLTVV.

This chain links TRBV7-8 with TRBJ2-2; TRBD1 agrees at 9 bases. This CDR3 spans 17 amino acids. From germline, CDR1 is SGHVS and CDR2 FQNEAQ. The junction had 9 bases not matched to a gene; V was cut back by 2 bases and J by 5 bases. The CDR3 coding sequence is TGTGCCAGCAGCTTACCCTTGGGGACAGGGATTACCGGGGAGCTGTTTTTT. Protein: CASSLPLGTGITGELFF. The full variable domain, in which reference TRBV7-8 and TRBJ2-2 provide the parts outside the CDR3, is GAGVSQSPRYKVAKRGQDVALRCDPISGHVSLFWYQQALGQGPEFLTYFQNEAQLDKSGLPSDRFFAERPEGSVSTLKIQRTQQEDSAVYLCASSLPLGTGITGELFFGEGSRLTVL.

This sequence joins TRBV3-1 (or the pseudogene TRBV3-2) and TRBJ2-3; no definite D call. Trimming removed 5 bases from V and 4 bases from J, with 10 bases in between. Per the germline V gene, CDR1 is LGHDT and CDR2 is YNNKEL (reference sequence). The CDR3 runs to 13 residues. CDR3 sequence: CASSLHSSDTQYF. Written as DNA, the CDR3 is TGTGCCAGCAGCTTACATAGCTCAGATACGCAGTATTTT.

A single count supports this clone. This sequence joins TRBV19 and TRBJ2-5; D is perhaps TRBD2 (6 bases). The germline gives CDR1 LNHDA, CDR2 SQIVND (reference sequence). The CDR3 has 15 amino acids. Trimming cost V 5 bases and J 3 bases, with 16 bases left between them. The CDR3 DNA reads TGTGCCAGTAGTCCCTACGCGACGGGGGAAGAGACCCAGTACTTC. It translates to CASSPYATGEETQYF.

This chain links TRBV5-4 with TRBJ1-5; TRBD1 might be the D (5 bases). CDR3 size: 15 residues. Trimming took off 0 bases at V and 1 base at J, with 8 bases between the two ends. Germline loops: CDR1 SGHNT, CDR2 YYREEE (reference sequence). CDR3 amino acids: CASSLGGESNQPQHF. DNA for the CDR3: TGTGCCAGCAGCTTGGGAGGGGAGAGCAATCAGCCCCAGCATTTT.

This chain uses TRBV30 with TRBJ1-1; D is possibly TRBD1 (6 bases). The CDR3 covers 14 residues. The germline V gene encodes CDR1 GTSNPN and CDR2 SVGIG (reference sequence). Trimming shortened V by 2 bases and J by 1 base, and 11 bases separated the two germline ends. This CDR3 reads CAWSWDTKNTEAFF. The CDR3 region has the DNA TGTGCCTGGAGTTGGGACACCAAGAACACTGAAGCTTTCTTT.

This sequence joins TRBV7-2 and TRBJ2-7; 8 bases fit TRBD2. Germline V lookup: CDR1 SGHTA, CDR2 FQGNSA. Trimming at V came to 2 bases and at J to 2 bases, leaving 8 bases not matched to a gene. The CDR3 sequence is 16 residues long. CDR3 in DNA: TGTGCCAGCAGCTTAATCGTAACTAGCGGACCCTACGAGCAGTACTTC. This translates into CASSLIVTSGPYEQYF.

The V and J genes are TRBV15 and TRBJ2-3, with 12 bases fitting TRBD1. V dropped 4 bases and J dropped 6; count of bases not matched to a gene: 8. This CDR3 comprises 16 residues. Germline assignment: CDR1 LNHNV and CDR2 YYDKDF (reference sequence). CDR3 in amino acids: CATSTLGTGGIDTQYF. The CDR3 region has the DNA TGTGCCACCAGCACCCTAGGGACAGGGGGCATTGATACGCAGTATTTT.

The chain employs TRBV14 and TRBJ2-3; 7 bases line up with TRBD2. This CDR3 is built from 16 residues. The V and J ends lost 0 bases and 0 bases, in that order; junction bases with no gene match: 3. From germline, CDR1 is SGHDN and CDR2 FVKESK. The CDR3 sequence is CASSQDSGPSTDTQYF. The CDR3 DNA follows: TGTGCCAGCAGCCAAGATAGCGGGCCTAGCACAGATACGCAGTATTTT.

The genes are TRBV29-1 and TRBJ2-1; a possible D gene is TRBD2 (7 bases). V gave up 2 bases and J gave up 6 bases, with 20 bases separating them. The CDR3 covers 16 residues. Germline CDR1 and CDR2: SQVTM and ANQGSEA. CDR3 sequence reads: CSVELAGAVRGNEQFF. As DNA, the CDR3 is TGCAGCGTTGAATTGGCGGGGGCAGTCCGAGGCAATGAGCAGTTCTTC.

The chain recombines TRBV2 with TRBJ2-2; perhaps TRBD2 as D (5 bases). In germline, CDR1 is SNHLY, CDR2 FYNNEI. This CDR3 contains 15 residues. Trimming pared 2 bases from V and 4 bases from J, leaving 11 bases between. In DNA form, the CDR3 reads TGTGCCAGCAGTGAAAGCGTCGCGGGCACCGGGGAGCTGTTTTTT. This translates into CASSESVAGTGELFF. The entire variable domain, with the rest obtained from reference TRBV2 and TRBJ2-2, is as follows: EPEVTQTPSHQVTQMGQEVILRCVPISNHLYFYWYRQILGQKVEFLVSFYNNEISEKSEIFDDQFSVERPDGSNFTLKIRSTKLEDSAMYFCASSESVAGTGELFFGEGSRLTVL.